This T cell receptor beta chain is drawn from a study of T cells in Graves' hyperthyroidism and ophthalmopathy. Broader study findings: Most thyroid clonotypes expanded above 0.001 appeared in blood too.

V was clipped by 5 bases and J by 1 base; unmatched bases: 9. Germline V gene data show CDR1 as SGHVS and CDR2 as FQNEAQ. This CDR3 is 16 amino acids long. The TCR beta CDR3 regions underwent amplification using RNA transcripts as the source. Carried out on the TCR CDR3, a first-round RT-PCR used the HTBI primer set. TCRdb passed the multiplex PCR reads through MiXCR, listing each CDR3 protein once. The table records about 560,000 distinct CDR3 sequences, 15% to 20% of them present only once. Newly diagnosed patients aged 18 to 65 had hyperthyroidism of under 2 months' duration. This clonotype was observed at least ten times. The antigen remains undetermined.

This chain uses TRBV7-8 with TRBJ1-1; 8 bases are shared with TRBD1. This clonotype was obtained from a woman aged 18-29 years with Graves' hyperthyroidism. The material sequenced was blood. The DNA of the CDR3 is TGTGCCAGCAGCGGACGGACAGGGTCTTGGAACACTGAAGCTTTCTTT. This encodes CASSGRTGSWNTEAFF.